Listed below are T cell receptor beta chains from one sample, sequenced in a study of blood T cell repertoires in COVID-19. Using immunoSEQ multiplex PCR, the repertoire was profiled, and TCRdb retains in-frame clones only, with some absent. The data hold tens of thousands of clones, with about 83% observed a single time. Input material: peripheral blood. These receptors were collected from a human donor in a cohort sampled during active COVID-19. Each CDR3 is given with its conserved first and last residue. Fields, in order: J gene, clone size, D gene, V gene, CDR3 protein, CDR3 DNA. D genes are given only for firm matches. Where a row states a size, it is once, few, many or the class of an expanded clone; other rows omit it.

TRBJ2-7 few - TRBV7-9 CASSLEGFGAGSAPEQYF TGTGCCAGCAGCTTAGAGGGGTTTGGGGCGGGATCCGCCCCCGAGCAGTACTTC
TRBJ2-7 - - TRBV14 CASSQDSGANEQYF TGTGCCAGCAGCCAAGACTCGGGAGCTAATGAGCAGTACTTC
TRBJ2-7 - - TRBV5-1 CASSLFLMRQQYEQYF TGCGCCAGCAGCTTGTTTTTAATGCGACAGCAATACGAGCAGTACTTC
TRBJ2-7 - - TRBV28 CASNLFSSYEQYF TGTGCCAGCAACTTGTTCTCCTCCTACGAGCAGTACTTC
TRBJ2-3 once TRBD2 TRBV3-1/TRBV3-2 CASSRKIGTSGRVRDTQYF TGTGCCAGCAGCCGTAAGATTGGGACTAGCGGGAGGGTGCGAGATACGCAGTATTTT
TRBJ2-7 - TRBD1 TRBV28 CASSLFRGTGPPSYEQYF TGTGCCAGCAGTTTATTTAGAGGGACAGGGCCTCCGTCCTACGAGCAGTACTTC
TRBJ2-7 - TRBD1 TRBV2 CASSEQGESYEQYF TGTGCCAGCAGCGAACAGGGGGAGTCCTACGAGCAGTACTTC
TRBJ2-2 - - TRBV11-2 CASSLHRGGLGTGELFF TGTGCCAGCAGTTTACACCGAGGGGGTTTAGGAACCGGGGAGCTGTTTTTT
TRBJ1-1 - - TRBV19 CASSSARQATEAFF TGTGCCAGTAGTAGCGCCAGACAGGCCACTGAAGCTTTCTTT
TRBJ1-2 - TRBD1 TRBV28 CASRQGGIYGYTF TGTGCCAGCAGGCAGGGGGGAATCTATGGCTACACCTTC
TRBJ1-1 - TRBD1 TRBV7-3 CASRLGQGGTEAFF TGTGCCAGCAGGCTGGGACAGGGAGGAACTGAAGCTTTCTTT